Listed here are 31 T cell receptor beta chains from one sample, sequenced in a study of Tregs in tolerant kidney transplant recipients. Clones were read by immunoSEQ multiplex PCR, and TCRdb kept only the in-frame ones, dropping some. The repertoire table contains about 30,000 clones. The material sequenced was CD8+ T cells from blood, taken before the transplant. The receptors were sampled from a human donor who received a combined kidney and bone marrow transplant.

Concerning this clone itself: The CDR3 extends 3 residues past the end of the read, so its final part is completed from the germline J gene. The genes are TRBV5-6 and TRBJ2-7; possibly TRBD1 for D (6 bases). V was pared by 1 base and J by 5 bases, with 10 bases between. This CDR3 has 13 amino acids. From germline, CDR1 is SGHDT and CDR2 YYEEEE. The CDR3 here is CASSLQGFHEQYF. CDR3 bases read: TGTGCCAGCAGCTTGCAGGGGTTCCACGAG.

Concerning this clone: Read coverage stops 3 residues before the CDR3 terminus; the germline J gene supplies the remainder. The chain couples TRBV19 to TRBJ2-7, with 10 positions matching TRBD1. The length of the CDR3 is 16 residues. Germline V gene sequence: CDR1 LNHDA, CDR2 SQIVND (reference sequence). CDR3 DNA (partial): TGTGGCACGGCCGGGACAGGGGACTTGGGGACCTACGAG. Translated: CGTAGTGDLGTYE. The CDR3 in full is CGTAGTGDLGTYEQYF.

With regard to this clone: The read stops 3 residues short of the end of the CDR3; the missing end is completed from the germline J gene. The chain carries TRBV13 and TRBJ2-2; 7 bases agree with TRBD2. Germline values: CDR1 PRHDT, CDR2 FYEKMQ (reference sequence). This CDR3 contains 16 residues. The V gene end was trimmed by 5 bases and the J gene end by 4 bases; junction bases not matched to a gene: 10. The CDR3 here is CASSPGGGASTGELFF. The CDR3 DNA, read in part, is TGTGCCAGCAGCCCGGGGGGAGGGGCGAGCACCGGGGAG.

Details on this clone: The CDR3 extends 3 residues past the end of the read, so its final part is completed from the germline J gene. The J gene is TRBJ2-6, the V gene TRBV19, with a weak D call TRBD2 (5 bases). The germline CDR1 and CDR2 sequences are LNHDA and SQIVND (reference sequence). The V gene lost 1 base and the J gene lost 2 bases, with 9 bases spanning the gap. The CDR3 sequence is 16 residues long. This CDR3 reads CASSIGGSPGANVLTF. The sequenced CDR3 bases are TGTGCCAGTAGTATAGGAGGGTCCCCTGGGGCCAACGTC. The variable domain in full, with the rest retrieved from reference TRBV19 and TRBJ2-6, is DGGITQSPKYLFRKEGQNVTLSCEQNLNHDAMYWYRQDPGQGLRLIYYSQIVNDFQKGDIAEGYSVSREKKESFPLTVTSAQKNPTAFYLCASSIGGSPGANVLTFGAGSRLTVL.

About this clone: Read data end 3 residues before the CDR3 end; the end is taken from the germline J gene. The V and J genes are TRBV4-2 and TRBJ1-2; TRBD1 matches at 11 bases. The CDR3 extends over 16 amino acids. J gave up 5 bases and V 4 bases, and 9 bases lay outside the gene matches. In germline, CDR1 is LGHNA, CDR2 YNFKEQ. The CDR3 loop reads CASSPSLGTGGYGYTF. The part of the CDR3 DNA that was read is TGTGCCAGCAGCCCAAGCCTCGGGACAGGGGGATATGGC.

The CDR3 here is CSAWRPTSGSGETQYF. Incomplete CDR3 DNA: TGCAGTGCTTGGCGCCCGACTAGCGGGAGTGGAGAGACC. This chain links TRBV20-1 with TRBJ2-5; the match to TRBD2 covers 12 bases. The CDR3 extends 3 residues past the end of the read, so its final part is completed from the germline J gene. V trimming: 5 bases; J trimming: 4 bases; junction bases outside the gene matches: 11. The CDR3 totals 16 residues. Germline V gives CDR1 DFQATT, CDR2 SNEGSKA (reference sequence).

On this clone: The DNA ends 3 residues before the CDR3 does, and the rest of the CDR3 is filled in from the germline J gene. This chain uses TRBV30 with TRBJ1-1; TRBD1 aligns across 8 bases. Germline assignment: CDR1 GTSNPN and CDR2 SVGIG (reference sequence). V lost 4 bases, J lost 1 base, and 2 bases stayed unmatched. The CDR3 contains 13 residues. The sequenced CDR3 bases are TGTGCCTGGACCGGGACAGGGAACACTGAA. Protein product: CAWTGTGNTE. The full CDR3 sequence reads CAWTGTGNTEAFF.

Comment on this clone: The read ends 3 residues shy of where the CDR3 ends; the end is completed using the germline J gene. The chain employs TRBV28 and TRBJ2-7; D is ambiguous. The CDR3 covers 12 residues. CDR1 and CDR2 (germline): MDHEN, SYDVKM. V was pared by 3 bases and J by 2 bases, with 5 bases between. CDR3 bases read: TGTGCCAGCAGTTTTACTGCCTACGAG. This translates into CASSFTAYE. The CDR3 in full is CASSFTAYEQYF.

Remarks on this clone: The sequence runs out 3 residues before the end of the CDR3; the remainder is reconstructed from the germline J gene. The chain joins TRBV19 to TRBJ1-1, with 7 bases fitting TRBD1. CDR1 is LNHDA and CDR2 is SQIVND in the germline V gene (reference sequence). Trimming cost V 3 bases and J 6 bases; bases outside gene matches: 13. The CDR3 length is 16 residues. The CDR3 region is CASSIRVLGTDPEAFF. Incomplete CDR3 DNA: TGTGCCAGTAGTATCCGGGTCTTAGGGACAGACCCTGAA.

As for this clone: The CDR3 end is not reached by the read, which stops 3 residues before it; the germline J gene fills it in. This sequence joins TRBV4-1 and TRBJ1-5; no firm D call. This CDR3 spans 14 amino acids. Germline V gene lookup returns CDR1 MGHRA and CDR2 YSYEKL. V was trimmed by 0 bases and J by 7 bases, leaving 10 bases between them. This CDR3 reads CASSQDPGLQPQHF. The sequenced CDR3 bases are TGCGCCAGCAGCCAAGATCCGGGGTTACAGCCC.

As for this clone: One end of the junction varies from germline; a read error may be responsible. The read is 3 residues too short to cover the CDR3 end, so that end is filled in from the germline J gene. The V and J genes are TRBV5-1 and TRBJ2-7; 9 bases match TRBD1. Germline values: CDR1 SGHRS, CDR2 YFSETQ. CDR3 length: 13 amino acids. The CDR3 loop reads CVSSLGQGYEQYF. The CDR3 DNA, read in part, is TGCGTCAGCAGCTTGGGACAGGGTTACGAG. Based on the CDR3 plus reference TRBV5-1 and TRBJ2-7, the full variable domain is KAGVTQTPRYLIKTRGQQVTLSCSPISGHRSVSWYQQTPGQGLQFLFEYFSETQRNKGNFPGRFSGRQFSNSRSEMNVSTLELGDSALYLCVSSLGQGYEQYFGPGTRLTVT.

With regard to this clone: The sequenced fragment ends 3 residues before the CDR3 boundary, so the rest is inferred from the germline J gene. The rearrangement links TRBV4-2 to TRBJ2-2, with TRBD1 identical over 9 bases. The CDR3 extends over 16 amino acids. The trim removed 4 bases at V and 3 bases at J, leaving 6 bases unmatched. Germline CDR1 and CDR2: LGHNA and YNFKEQ. CDR3 DNA (partial): TGTGCCAGCAGCCCCCGGACAGGGGAGGACACCGGGGAG. Its translation: CASSPRTGEDTGE. The whole CDR3 sequence reads CASSPRTGEDTGELFF.

About this clone: Compared with germline, one end of the junction differs, possibly owing to a read error. The read ends 3 residues shy of where the CDR3 ends; the end is completed using the germline J gene. The V and J genes are TRBV20-1 and TRBJ2-7, with D maybe TRBD1 (5 bases). The V gene's germline CDR1 is DFQATT and CDR2 SNEGSKA (reference sequence). The CDR3 consists of 13 residues. The CDR3: CSARDRQFYEQYF. The part of the CDR3 DNA that was read is TGCAGTGCTCGAGACAGACAGTTCTACGAG.

A note on this clone: The read ends 3 residues before the CDR3 terminus; that terminus is restored from the germline J gene. V is TRBV6-2 or TRBV6-3 and J is TRBJ2-3; 11 nucleotides agree with TRBD1. CDR3 size: 15 residues. Germline CDR1 is MNHEY and CDR2 is SVGEGT. V dropped 8 bases and J dropped 4; count of bases not matched to a gene: 8. The CDR3 bases that were read are TGTGCCAGCGTAATGCCGGGACAGGGGGCAGATACG. This translates into CASVMPGQGADT. The whole CDR3 reads CASVMPGQGADTQYF.

As regards this clone: The CDR3 goes on 3 residues after the read ends, and that part is filled in from the germline J gene. This chain connects TRBV2 to TRBJ1-4, with 7 bases identical to TRBD1. The CDR3 totals 16 residues. Germline V lookup: CDR1 SNHLY, CDR2 FYNNEI. V was clipped by 0 bases and J by 3 bases; unmatched bases: 4. The CDR3 reads CASSEADTGANEKLFF. CDR3 DNA, as far as it was read: TGTGCCAGCAGTGAAGCAGACACAGGGGCTAATGAAAAA.

A remark on this clone: With the read ending 3 residues before the CDR3 end, the germline J gene is used to fill in that end. The rearrangement uses TRBV19 and TRBJ2-1, with 8 positions matching TRBD2. Per germline, CDR1 LNHDA and CDR2 SQIVND (reference sequence). Trimming cost V 6 bases and J 5 bases; bases outside gene matches: 9. The CDR3 length is 15 residues. Partial CDR3 DNA: TGTGCCAGTAGCTTCCCGGGACTAGGCCACAATGAG. Translating it yields CASSFPGLGHNE. From start to end, the CDR3 is CASSFPGLGHNEQFF. Full variable domain (rest looked up from reference TRBV19 and TRBJ2-1): DGGITQSPKYLFRKEGQNVTLSCEQNLNHDAMYWYRQDPGQGLRLIYYSQIVNDFQKGDIAEGYSVSREKKESFPLTVTSAQKNPTAFYLCASSFPGLGHNEQFFGPGTRLTVL.

For this clone: From the germline J gene comes the end of the CDR3, since the read stops 3 residues before it. The chain is built from TRBV7-8 and TRBJ2-1; TRBD2 matches at 12 bases. This CDR3 is built from 15 residues. CDR1 and CDR2 from the germline V gene are SGHVS and FQNEAQ. V gave up 7 bases and J gave up 1 base; unmatched junction bases: 2. CDR3 bases read: TGTGCCAGCATGACTAGCGGGAGTTCCTACAATGAG. This gives the protein CASMTSGSSYNE. The full CDR3 sequence reads CASMTSGSSYNEQFF.

Turning to this clone: Sequencing ends 3 residues short of the CDR3 end; the germline J gene provides the rest. This chain connects TRBV20-1 to TRBJ2-4; 8 bases map to TRBD1. V shed 0 bases, J shed 7 bases, and the junction held 14 bases outside the gene matches. This CDR3 contains 17 residues. In germline, CDR1 is DFQATT, CDR2 SNEGSKA (reference sequence). The CDR3 DNA, read in part, is TGCAGTGCTAGAGAAAGGATCGGGCAGGGGGCCTTCAACATT. This encodes CSARERIGQGAFNI. The full CDR3 protein is CSARERIGQGAFNIQYF.

In regard to this clone: The junction does not match germline at one end; this may be a read error. The read ends 3 residues early relative to the CDR3; the germline J gene fills the gap. The chain recombines TRBV7-3 with TRBJ2-1, with 11 bases matching TRBD2. This CDR3 region has 17 residues. Per germline, CDR1 SGHTA and CDR2 FQGTGA. CDR3 DNA (partial): TGTGCCAGCAGCCTAGACGGGACTAGCGGATCCTTCAATGAG. Protein product: CASSLDGTSGSFNE. The full CDR3 is CASSLDGTSGSFNEQFF. The entire variable domain, with the rest obtained from reference TRBV7-3 and TRBJ2-1, is as follows: GAGVSQTPSNKVTEKGKYVELRCDPISGHTALYWYRQSLGQGPEFLIYFQGTGAADDSGLPNDRFFAVRPEGSVSTLKIQRTERGDSAVYLCASSLDGTSGSFNEQFFGPGTRLTVL.

A note on this clone: The CDR3 is cut off 3 residues early in the read; its end comes from the germline J gene. The rearrangement joins TRBV10-2 to TRBJ2-1; maybe TRBD2 (7 bases). CDR3 length: 12 residues. CDR1 and CDR2 from the germline V gene are WSHSY and SAAADI. Trimming shortened V by 3 bases and J by 8 bases, and 8 bases separated the two germline ends. Partial CDR3 DNA: TGCGCCAGCAGTGAAGGGGGGGATGAG. It specifies CASSEGGDE. From start to end, the CDR3 is CASSEGGDEQFF.

A remark on this clone: Sequencing ends 3 residues short of the CDR3 end; the germline J gene provides the rest. The chain couples TRBV10-3 to TRBJ2-3; 11 nucleotides line up with TRBD2. Germline lookup yields CDR1 ENHRY and CDR2 SYGVKD. The length of the CDR3 is 15 residues. V lost 7 bases to trimming and J lost 4 bases; unmatched junction nucleotides: 7. The CDR3 is CAINHSGRAADTQYF. The sequenced part of the CDR3 DNA is TGTGCCATCAACCATAGCGGGAGGGCGGCAGATACG.

As regards this clone: The CDR3 end lies 3 residues beyond the end of the read and is filled in from the germline J gene. V gene TRBV28 combines with J gene TRBJ2-3; D remains unclear. The CDR3 consists of 14 residues. Germline V gene sequence: CDR1 MDHEN, CDR2 SYDVKM. Trimming took off 4 bases at V and 0 bases at J, with 8 bases between the two ends. The covered CDR3 bases are TGTGCCAGCAGTTGGGCACTTAGCACAGATACG. It codes for CASSWALSTDT. The entire CDR3 is CASSWALSTDTQYF.

Remarks on this clone: The CDR3 is cut off 3 residues early in the read; its end comes from the germline J gene. The chain carries TRBV11-3 and TRBJ2-2; D may be TRBD1 (6 bases). Germline V gene lookup returns CDR1 SGHNT and CDR2 YENEEA. The CDR3 runs 14 residues. V gave up 8 bases and J gave up 3 bases, with 13 bases separating them. This CDR3 reads CASAGGKDTGELFF. Partial CDR3 DNA: TGTGCCAGCGCTGGGGGCAAGGACACCGGGGAG.

According to its frequency, this clone is medium-sized. The read finishes 3 residues shy of the CDR3 end, and the germline J gene is used to complete it. The gene calls are TRBV30 and TRBJ2-2, with 9 bases identical to TRBD1. CDR3 length: 15 residues. CDR1 and CDR2 from the germline V gene are GTSNPN and SVGIG (reference sequence). V was clipped by 5 bases and J by 6 bases; unmatched bases: 10. The CDR3: CAWGSGTGISGELFF. CDR3 DNA, as far as it was read: TGTGCCTGGGGGTCGGGGACAGGGATTTCCGGGGAG.

CDR3 amino acids: CSAQAGDTQYF. CDR3 DNA, as far as it was read: TGCAGCGCCCAGGCAGGAGATACG. The chain joins TRBV29-1 to TRBJ2-3; D not certain. The read stops 3 residues short of the end of the CDR3; the missing end is completed from the germline J gene. The CDR3 consists of 11 residues. Germline CDR1 SQVTM, CDR2 ANQGSEA. Trimming left V 7 bases short and J 5 bases short, with 10 bases between.

Comment on this clone: The read terminates 3 residues before the CDR3 end, so the remaining end is supplied by the germline J gene. The chain links TRBV20-1 to TRBJ2-5, with a possible D match to TRBD1 (5 bases). The germline V and J ends were trimmed by 2 bases and 5 bases, with 12 bases remaining between them. CDR3 length equals 13 residues. In germline, CDR1 is DFQATT, CDR2 SNEGSKA (reference sequence). The CDR3 DNA, read in part, is TGCAGTGCTAGACAGGGAATAGTGGAGACC. Its protein is CSARQGIVET. The full CDR3 is CSARQGIVETQYF.

With regard to this clone: The read comes to an end 3 residues before the CDR3 does, leaving the germline J gene to fill in the end. The chain employs TRBV29-1 and TRBJ2-2; D is perhaps TRBD1 (6 bases). The V and J ends lost 3 bases and 4 bases respectively, with 12 bases between them. The CDR3 runs to 14 residues. CDR1 is SQVTM, CDR2 ANQGSEA, per germline. The sequenced part of the CDR3 DNA is TGCAGCGTTGAGAAACAGGGCGGCACCGGGGAG. Protein: CSVEKQGGTGE. The full CDR3 is CSVEKQGGTGELFF.

Details on this clone: The read ends 3 residues before the CDR3 terminus; that terminus is restored from the germline J gene. This chain uses TRBV30 with TRBJ1-2, with a possible D match to TRBD1 (5 bases). V lost 0 bases, J lost 5 bases, and 10 bases lay in between. Per germline, CDR1 GTSNPN and CDR2 SVGIG (reference sequence). The CDR3 is 13 residues long. The DNA read from the CDR3 is TGTGCCTGGAGTGTCTGGGGCGATTATGGC. Protein sequence: CAWSVWGDYG. The CDR3 in its entirety is CAWSVWGDYGYTF.

Turning to this clone: The CDR3 end lies 3 residues beyond the end of the read and is filled in from the germline J gene. The V gene is TRBV19, the J gene TRBJ1-4, with 9 positions matching TRBD1. Germline lookup yields CDR1 LNHDA and CDR2 SQIVND (reference sequence). The CDR3 runs 16 residues. Trimming cost V 7 bases and J 5 bases; bases outside gene matches: 11. Incomplete CDR3 DNA: TGTGCCAGTATACCTACGACAGGGGGATTGAATGAAAAA. It yields the protein CASIPTTGGLNEK. The complete CDR3 protein is CASIPTTGGLNEKLFF.

For this clone: The CDR3 end is not reached by the read, which stops 3 residues before it; the germline J gene fills it in. The chain recombines TRBV5-6 with TRBJ2-2; D remains unclear. This CDR3 is built from 13 residues. From germline, CDR1 is SGHDT and CDR2 YYEEEE. Trimming took 4 bases from V and 6 from J, leaving 10 bases between them. The CDR3 region is CASSVGQAGELFF. The sequenced part of the CDR3 DNA is TGTGCCAGCAGCGTCGGTCAGGCCGGGGAG.

About this clone: Read coverage stops 3 residues before the CDR3 terminus; the germline J gene supplies the remainder. The chain carries TRBV7-9 and TRBJ1-5; D remains unclear. CDR3 length: 15 amino acids. Germline CDR1 SEHNR, CDR2 FQNEAQ (reference sequence). Between the trimmed V and J ends, which lost 5 bases and 2 bases, there was a span of 13 bases. Here the CDR3 reads CASSPSQPGNQPQHF. The sequenced part of the CDR3 DNA is TGTGCCAGCAGCCCTAGCCAGCCCGGCAATCAGCCC.